The rows below give T cell receptor beta chains drawn from one sample of a study of cytomegalovirus exposure and HLA in healthy donors. Data came from immunoSEQ multiplex PCR; TCRdb stores just in-frame clones and leaves some out. The data show roughly 160,000 clones, roughly four fifths seen once. Sequencing used PBMCs. The receptors derive from a man aged 55 to 70 in good health and CMV-seronegative. The CDR3 runs from the conserved cysteine through the conserved F or W. Fields, in order: J gene, V gene, CDR3 protein.

J gene: TRBJ2-3
V gene: TRBV19
CDR3 protein: CASSPTPWGTPSTDTQYF

J gene: TRBJ2-7
V gene: TRBV19
CDR3 protein: CASSVARDRGYEQYF

J gene: TRBJ2-3
V gene: TRBV5-1
CDR3 protein: CASSYDNGATDTQYF

J gene: TRBJ2-7
V gene: TRBV28
CDR3 protein: CACGLASYEQYF

J gene: TRBJ2-3
V gene: TRBV9
CDR3 protein: CASSPQRDLADTQYF

J gene: TRBJ2-5
V gene: TRBV6-7
CDR3 protein: CASSYKGWETQYF

J gene: TRBJ2-5
V gene: TRBV4-3
CDR3 protein: CASSHVRGSGGAGETQYF

J gene: TRBJ2-7
V gene: TRBV11-2
CDR3 protein: CASSLDRGGYEQYF

J gene: TRBJ1-1
V gene: TRBV2
CDR3 protein: CASTWTEMNTEAFF

J gene: TRBJ2-7
V gene: TRBV11-2
CDR3 protein: CASRQTTFHEQYF

J gene: TRBJ1-5
V gene: TRBV19
CDR3 protein: CASSIAGEGDQPQHF

J gene: TRBJ2-1
V gene: TRBV9
CDR3 protein: CASSVVSGRDEQFF

J gene: NA
V gene: TRBV11-2
CDR3 protein: CASSRSSYEQYF

J gene: TRBJ2-2
V gene: TRBV5-6
CDR3 protein: CASSLASGRAAGELFF

J gene: TRBJ2-5
V gene: TRBV18
CDR3 protein: CASSGGGQETQYF

J gene: TRBJ2-5
V gene: TRBV5-1
CDR3 protein: CASTLGAGTAEETQYF

J gene: TRBJ1-1
V gene: TRBV7-9
CDR3 protein: CSSRPDRISNTEAFF

J gene: TRBJ1-5
V gene: TRBV18
CDR3 protein: CASSPSRGAELQHF

J gene: TRBJ2-3
V gene: TRBV5-4
CDR3 protein: CASTTTRTSTDTQYF

J gene: TRBJ2-1
V gene: TRBV4-3
CDR3 protein: CASSPWGLAAPMGEQFF

J gene: TRBJ2-5
V gene: TRBV11-2
CDR3 protein: CASSSITAGTQYF

J gene: TRBJ1-2
V gene: TRBV28
CDR3 protein: CASSVDRVTDGYTF